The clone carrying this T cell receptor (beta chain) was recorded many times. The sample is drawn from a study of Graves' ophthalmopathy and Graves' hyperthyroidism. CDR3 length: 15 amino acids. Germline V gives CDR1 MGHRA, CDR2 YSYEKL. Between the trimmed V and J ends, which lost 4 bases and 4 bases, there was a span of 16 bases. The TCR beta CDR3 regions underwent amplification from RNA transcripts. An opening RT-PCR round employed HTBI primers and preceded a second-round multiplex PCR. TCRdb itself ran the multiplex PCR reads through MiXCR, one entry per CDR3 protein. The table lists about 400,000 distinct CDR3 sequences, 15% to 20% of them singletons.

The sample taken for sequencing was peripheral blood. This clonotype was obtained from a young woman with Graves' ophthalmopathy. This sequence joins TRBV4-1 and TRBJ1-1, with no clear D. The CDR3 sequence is CASSLAGSWGTEAFF. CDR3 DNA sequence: TGCGCCAGCAGCCTCGCGGGATCCTGGGGCACTGAAGCTTTCTTT.